These 22 T cell receptor beta chains were all obtained from the same sample, sequenced in a study of T-cell reconstitution after alpha-beta-depleted transplantation in children. As it was prepared, the TCRbeta library received unique molecular identifiers. TCRdb passed the PCR reads through MiXCR, listing each CDR3 protein once. The sample lists 300,000 to 400,000 distinct CDR3 sequences; around 25% were seen once. Here the sequenced sample was PBMCs, mostly from graft donor cells, taken 180 days after TCRalphabeta/CD19-depleted stem cell transplant. Receptor source: a male patient younger than 18 who had a stem cell transplant for acute lymphoblastic leukemia, so the T cells may come from the graft donor.

This clonotype was seen a few times. The J gene is TRBJ2-7, the V gene TRBV20-1; 7 positions agree with TRBD1. The length of the CDR3 is 16 residues. V lost 3 bases and J lost 2; bases outside the gene matches: 13. CDR1 is DFQATT and CDR2 is SNEGSKA in the germline V gene (reference sequence). The CDR3: CSARVHRGQDPYEQYF. In DNA form, the CDR3 reads TGCAGTGCTAGGGTCCACCGAGGACAGGACCCCTACGAGCAGTACTTC.

This clonotype was seen ten or more times. V is TRBV6-1 and J is TRBJ1-1, with 8 bases aligning to TRBD1. This CDR3 spans 14 amino acids. Losses at the gene ends were 4 bases for V and 6 bases for J; bases not matched to a gene: 7. Germline V gene data show CDR1 as MNHNS and CDR2 as SASEGT. DNA of the CDR3: TGTGCCAGCAGTGCCCAGGGGGCGCCCCCTGAAGCTTTCTTT. This encodes CASSAQGAPPEAFF.

This chain connects TRBV5-1 to TRBJ2-2; D may be TRBD1 or TRBD2 (6 bases each). The CDR3 sequence is 23 residues long. Per germline, CDR1 SGHRS and CDR2 YFSETQ. Trimming shortened V by 6 bases and J by 3 bases, and 39 bases separated the two germline ends. Here the CDR3 reads CASTGDDVGRGGFKGRDTGELFF. CDR3 nucleotides: TGCGCCAGCACCGGGGATGATGTTGGCAGGGGAGGCTTTAAAGGTCGGGACACCGGGGAGCTGTTTTTT.

Ten or more counts support this clonotype. The chain uses TRBV15 and TRBJ2-7; 10 positions match TRBD1. The CDR3 contains 16 residues. V was clipped by 1 base and J by 5 bases; unmatched bases: 8. Per germline, CDR1 LNHNV and CDR2 YYDKDF (reference sequence). The CDR3 is CATSRAGTGVINEQYF. The CDR3, as DNA: TGTGCCACCAGCAGAGCAGGGACAGGGGTTATCAACGAGCAGTACTTC.

This clonotype appeared once. This chain joins TRBV6-1 and TRBJ1-1; 11 bases line up with TRBD1. V gave up 8 bases and J gave up 2 bases; unmatched junction bases: 16. From germline, CDR1 is MNHNS and CDR2 SASEGT. The CDR3 runs to 18 residues. This CDR3 is CASCPGQGGLRFNTEAFF. DNA for the CDR3: TGTGCCAGCTGTCCGGGACAGGGGGGATTGCGGTTTAACACTGAAGCTTTCTTT.

The chain has TRBV7-8 and TRBJ2-7; no clear D. The germline V gene encodes CDR1 SGHVS and CDR2 FQNEAQ. The CDR3 totals 15 residues. V lost 1 base, J lost 0 bases, and 10 bases lay in between. CDR3 bases: TGTGCCAGCAGCTTAGGGGGTCTGAGCTCCTACGAGCAGTACTTC. Its protein is CASSLGGLSSYEQYF.

This clonotype was counted at least ten times. The genes are TRBV20-1 and TRBJ2-7; 11 positions agree with TRBD2. The CDR3 contains 14 residues. Germline V CDR1 and CDR2: DFQATT, SNEGSKA (reference sequence). V was pared by 6 bases and J by 0 bases, with 4 bases of the junction left unmatched. This chain's CDR3 is CSALTSGISYEQYF. The CDR3 nucleotides read TGCAGTGCATTGACTAGCGGGATCTCCTACGAGCAGTACTTC.

V gene TRBV6-5 combines with J gene TRBJ2-7; 11 positions match TRBD2. In germline, CDR1 is MNHEY, CDR2 SVGAGI. The CDR3 is 15 amino acids. Trimming at V came to 4 bases and at J to 2 bases, leaving 4 bases not matched to a gene. CDR3 protein: CASSFPSGRTYEQYF. CDR3 sequence (DNA): TGTGCCAGCAGTTTCCCTAGCGGGAGGACCTACGAGCAGTACTTC.

In this sample, this clonotype turned up many times. V and J are TRBV3-1 and TRBJ2-1; 11 bases are shared with TRBD2. Germline trimming cut 4 bases from V and 2 bases from J; bases unmatched to any gene: 1. This CDR3 is 15 amino acids long. From germline, CDR1 is LGHDT and CDR2 YNNKEL (reference sequence). This CDR3 is CASSRGLAAYNEQFF. CDR3 DNA sequence: TGTGCCAGCAGCCGGGGACTAGCGGCCTACAATGAGCAGTTCTTC.

This clonotype appeared a few times. V usage is TRBV5-6 and J usage is TRBJ2-7; D unresolved. The CDR3 loop spans 14 amino acids. Germline V gives CDR1 SGHDT, CDR2 YYEEEE. The germline V and J ends were trimmed by 2 bases and 0 bases, with 9 bases remaining between them. This chain's CDR3 is CASSFRPGSYEQYF. The CDR3 DNA reads TGTGCCAGCAGCTTCCGACCGGGCTCCTACGAGCAGTACTTC.

The rearrangement links TRBV4-1 to TRBJ2-7, with 8 nucleotides matching TRBD2. The V segment lost 2 bases and the J segment 6 bases; nucleotides outside the gene matches: 6. The CDR3 runs 14 residues. Germline V gives CDR1 MGHRA, CDR2 YSYEKL. The CDR3 sequence: CASSQLGLVGEQYF. In nucleotides, the CDR3 is TGCGCCAGCAGCCAATTGGGACTAGTCGGCGAGCAGTACTTC.

This clonotype was observed a few times. The J gene is TRBJ2-5, the V gene TRBV7-6, with TRBD1 matching 7 bases. Trimming cost V 5 bases and J 4 bases; bases outside gene matches: 10. The CDR3 is made up of 15 amino acids. CDR1 is SGHVS and CDR2 is FNYEAQ in the germline V gene. CDR3 region: CASSHIHRGGETQYF. The CDR3 DNA reads as TGTGCCAGCAGCCACATACACAGGGGTGGAGAGACCCAGTACTTC.

CDR3 sequence reads: CASSLMGQISYEQYF. In nucleotides, the CDR3 is TGTGCCAGCAGCTTGATGGGACAGATCTCCTACGAGCAGTACTTC. The chain links TRBV11-2 to TRBJ2-7; 7 bases match TRBD1. The length of the CDR3 is 15 residues. V trimming: 3 bases; J trimming: 0 bases; junction bases outside the gene matches: 5. CDR1 and CDR2 (germline): SGHAT, FQNNGV.

This clonotype was observed a few times. This chain joins TRBV20-1 and TRBJ2-7, with D possibly matching TRBD2 (5 bases). V dropped 2 bases and J dropped 1 base, with 18 bases sitting between them. This CDR3 is built from 16 residues. CDR1 is DFQATT, CDR2 SNEGSKA, per germline (reference sequence). The CDR3 loop is CSARPQYPTSSYEQYF. As DNA, the CDR3 is TGCAGTGCTAGACCACAATACCCAACTAGTTCCTACGAGCAGTACTTC.

The CDR3 DNA reads TGTGCCAGCAGCAAAGTAGCGGACCCCTACGAGCAGTACTTC. Translation: CASSKVADPYEQYF. This rearrangement joins TRBV21-1 to TRBJ2-7; the D segment call TRBD2 is taken from the table without a DNA check. TRBV21-1 is deemed a pseudogene. CDR3 length: 14 residues.

The V and J genes are TRBV20-1 and TRBJ2-1; 14 bases align to TRBD2. V was clipped by 6 bases and J by 2 bases; unmatched bases: 9. This CDR3 spans 17 amino acids. In germline, CDR1 is DFQATT, CDR2 SNEGSKA (reference sequence). CDR3 DNA: TGCAGTGCCCCATCGACTAGCGGGAGGGCCCCCTACAATGAGCAGTTCTTC. It yields the protein CSAPSTSGRAPYNEQFF.

This clonotype was observed a handful of times. In DNA, the CDR3 is TGTGCCAGCAGCTTAAGAGCGGGAGAGTTGGGAGATACGCAGTATTTT. This encodes CASSLRAGELGDTQYF. The V and J genes are TRBV7-7 and TRBJ2-3, with 8 bases identical to TRBD2. The CDR3 contains 16 residues. The J segment lost 5 bases and the V segment lost 2 bases, leaving 9 bases of the junction unmatched. CDR1 and CDR2 (germline): SSHAT, FNYEAQ (reference sequence).

The chain employs TRBV24-1 and TRBJ2-3, with D hard to call. This CDR3 is built from 12 residues. Trimming left V 4 bases short and J 6 bases short, with 7 bases between. Germline CDR1 reads KGHDR; CDR2 reads SFDVKD. The CDR3 spells CATSEGRDTQYF. In DNA, the CDR3 is TGTGCCACCAGTGAAGGGCGGGATACGCAGTATTTT.

The rearrangement uses TRBV15 and TRBJ2-2, with 10 bases fitting TRBD2. The trim removed 3 bases at V and 7 bases at J, leaving 8 bases unmatched. Germline V gene lookup returns CDR1 LNHNV and CDR2 YYDKDF (reference sequence). The CDR3 is made up of 16 amino acids. DNA of the CDR3: TGTGCCACCAGCAGTTTGACTAGCGGGTTCTACGGGGAGCTGTTTTTT. This codes for CATSSLTSGFYGELFF. The full variable domain, completed using reference TRBV15 and TRBJ2-2, is DAMVIQNPRYQVTQFGKPVTLSCSQTLNHNVMYWYQQKSSQAPKLLFHYYDKDFNNEADTPDNFQSRRPNTSFCFLDIRSPGLGDTAMYLCATSSLTSGFYGELFFGEGSRLTVL.

J is TRBJ2-5 and V is TRBV6-1; TRBD1 agrees at 7 bases. Germline V gives CDR1 MNHNS, CDR2 SASEGT. The CDR3 length is 14 residues. V lost 6 bases and J lost 4; bases outside the gene matches: 8. In nucleotides, the CDR3 is TGTGCCAGCAGGACCATGACAGGGAGAGAGACCCAGTACTTC. Its protein product is CASRTMTGRETQYF.

The V and J genes are TRBV12-3 or TRBV12-4 and TRBJ2-1, with D unresolved. The CDR3 is 12 amino acids. Trimming removed 3 bases from V and 8 bases from J, with 8 bases in between. The CDR3 sequence: CASSFKIYEQFF. CDR3 coding DNA: TGTGCCAGCAGTTTCAAAATCTATGAGCAGTTCTTC.

This clonotype has ten or more counts. The chain uses TRBV12-3 or TRBV12-4 and TRBJ2-1; tentatively, D is TRBD2 (6 bases). This CDR3 comprises 16 residues. The V end was cut by 6 bases, the J end by 6 bases, with 21 bases between. DNA for the CDR3: TGTGCCAGCAGCCTCCTGGAAACCATCGGGGGCAATGAGCAGTTCTTC. Amino acid sequence: CASSLLETIGGNEQFF.